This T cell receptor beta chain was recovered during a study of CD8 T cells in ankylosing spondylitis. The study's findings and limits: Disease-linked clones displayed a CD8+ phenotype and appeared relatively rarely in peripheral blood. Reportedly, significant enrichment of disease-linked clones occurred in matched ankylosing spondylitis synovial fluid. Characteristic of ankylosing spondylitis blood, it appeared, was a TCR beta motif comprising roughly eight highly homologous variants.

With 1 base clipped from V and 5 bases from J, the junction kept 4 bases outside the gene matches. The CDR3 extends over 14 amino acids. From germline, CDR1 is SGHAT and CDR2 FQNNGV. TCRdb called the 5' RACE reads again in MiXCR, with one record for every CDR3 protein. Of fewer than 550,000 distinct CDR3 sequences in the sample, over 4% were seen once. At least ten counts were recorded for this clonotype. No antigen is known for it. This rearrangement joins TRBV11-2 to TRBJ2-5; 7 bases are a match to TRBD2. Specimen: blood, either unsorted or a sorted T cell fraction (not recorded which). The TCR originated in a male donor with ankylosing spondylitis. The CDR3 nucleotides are TGTGCCAGCAGCTTAGTGGGGGGGAAGGAGACCCAGTACTTC. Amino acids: CASSLVGGKETQYF.